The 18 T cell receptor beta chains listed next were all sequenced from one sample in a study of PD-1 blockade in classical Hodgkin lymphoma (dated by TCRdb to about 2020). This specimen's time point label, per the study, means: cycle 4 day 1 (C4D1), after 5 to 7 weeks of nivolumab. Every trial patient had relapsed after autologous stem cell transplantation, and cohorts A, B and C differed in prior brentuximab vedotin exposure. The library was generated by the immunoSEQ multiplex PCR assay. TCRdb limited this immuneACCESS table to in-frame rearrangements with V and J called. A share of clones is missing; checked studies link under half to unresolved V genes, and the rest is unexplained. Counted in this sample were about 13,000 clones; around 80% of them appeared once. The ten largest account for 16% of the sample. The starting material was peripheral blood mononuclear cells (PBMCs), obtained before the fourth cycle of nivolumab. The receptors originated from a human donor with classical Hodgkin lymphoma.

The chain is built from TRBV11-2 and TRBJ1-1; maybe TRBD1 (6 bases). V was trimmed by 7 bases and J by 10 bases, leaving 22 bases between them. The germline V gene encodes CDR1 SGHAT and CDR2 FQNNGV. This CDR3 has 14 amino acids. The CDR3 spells CASTTGGATGVAFF. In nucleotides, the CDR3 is TGTGCCAGCACCACGGGGGGGGCCACAGGTGTAGCTTTCTTT.

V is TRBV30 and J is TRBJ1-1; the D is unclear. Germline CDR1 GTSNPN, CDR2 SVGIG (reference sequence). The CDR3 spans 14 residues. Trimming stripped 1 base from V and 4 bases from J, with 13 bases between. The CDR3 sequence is CAWSAWSGGTEAFF. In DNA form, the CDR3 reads TGTGCCTGGAGTGCCTGGTCGGGCGGCACTGAAGCTTTCTTT.

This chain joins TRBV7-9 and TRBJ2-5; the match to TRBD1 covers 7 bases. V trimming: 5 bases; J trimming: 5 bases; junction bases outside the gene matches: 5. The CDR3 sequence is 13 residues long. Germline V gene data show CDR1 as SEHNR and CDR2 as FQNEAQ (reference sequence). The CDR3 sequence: CASSQGDMETQYF. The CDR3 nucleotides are TGTGCCAGCAGCCAGGGGGATATGGAGACCCAGTACTTC.

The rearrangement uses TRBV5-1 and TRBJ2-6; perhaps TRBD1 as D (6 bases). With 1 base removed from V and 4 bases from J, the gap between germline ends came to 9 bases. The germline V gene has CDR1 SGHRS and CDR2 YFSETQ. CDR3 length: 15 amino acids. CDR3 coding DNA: TGCGCCAGCAGCTTGAGGGGGAACGGGGCCAACGTCCTGACTTTC. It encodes CASSLRGNGANVLTF.

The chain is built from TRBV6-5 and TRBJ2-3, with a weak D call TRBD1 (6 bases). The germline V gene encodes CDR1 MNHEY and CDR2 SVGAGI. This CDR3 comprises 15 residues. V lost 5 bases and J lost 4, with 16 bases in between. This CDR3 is CASSPGHLGADTQYF. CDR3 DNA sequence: TGTGCCAGCAGTCCGGGACACCTGGGAGCAGATACGCAGTATTTT.

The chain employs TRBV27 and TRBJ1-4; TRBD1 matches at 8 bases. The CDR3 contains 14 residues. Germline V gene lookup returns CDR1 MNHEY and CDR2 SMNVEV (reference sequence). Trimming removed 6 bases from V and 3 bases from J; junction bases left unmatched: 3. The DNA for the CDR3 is TGTGCCAGCAGAAAGGGACAGGCTAATGAAAAACTGTTTTTT. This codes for CASRKGQANEKLFF.

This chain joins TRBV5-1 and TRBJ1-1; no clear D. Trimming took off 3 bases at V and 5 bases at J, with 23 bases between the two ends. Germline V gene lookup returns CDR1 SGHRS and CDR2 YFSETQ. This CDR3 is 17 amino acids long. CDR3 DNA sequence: TGCGCCAGCAGCTCTCGACCGGGAGGAGTTACCTTTACTGAAGCTTTCTTT. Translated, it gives CASSSRPGGVTFTEAFF.

The CDR3 loop reads CASASVLGPTTDTQYF. The CDR3 DNA reads as TGTGCTAGTGCCTCTGTTCTAGGCCCGACAACAGATACGCAGTATTTT. The chain recombines TRBV12-5 with TRBJ2-3; no firm D call. Germline lookup yields CDR1 LGHNT and CDR2 FRNRAP. Trimming took off 7 bases at V and 3 bases at J, with 20 bases between the two ends. This CDR3 contains 16 residues.

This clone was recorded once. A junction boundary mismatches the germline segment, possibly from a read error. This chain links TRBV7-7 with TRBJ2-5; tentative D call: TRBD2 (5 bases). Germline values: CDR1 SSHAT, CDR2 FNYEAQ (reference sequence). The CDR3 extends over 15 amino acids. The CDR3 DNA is TGTGCTAGCAGCTTACCGGGTGGGAGCCAAGAGACCCAGTACTTC. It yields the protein CASSLPGGSQETQYF.

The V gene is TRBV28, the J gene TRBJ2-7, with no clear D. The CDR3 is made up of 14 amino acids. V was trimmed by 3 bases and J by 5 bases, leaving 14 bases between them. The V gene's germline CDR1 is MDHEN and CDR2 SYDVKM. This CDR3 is CASSFPPRIHEQYF. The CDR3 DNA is TGTGCCAGCAGTTTCCCCCCCAGGATCCACGAGCAGTACTTC.

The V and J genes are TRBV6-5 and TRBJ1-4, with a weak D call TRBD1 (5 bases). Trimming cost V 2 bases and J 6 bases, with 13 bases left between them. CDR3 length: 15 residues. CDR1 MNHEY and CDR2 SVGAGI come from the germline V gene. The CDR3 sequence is CASSYERGEYEKLFF. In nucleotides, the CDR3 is TGTGCCAGCAGTTACGAGCGGGGGGAATATGAAAAACTGTTTTTT.

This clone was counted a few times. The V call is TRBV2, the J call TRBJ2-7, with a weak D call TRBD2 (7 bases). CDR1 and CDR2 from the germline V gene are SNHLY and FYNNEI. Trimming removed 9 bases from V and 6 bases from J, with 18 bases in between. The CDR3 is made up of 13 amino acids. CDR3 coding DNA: TGTGCCAGTGGGGGGGTGGGGGCCCCCGAGCAGTACTTC. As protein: CASGGVGAPEQYF.

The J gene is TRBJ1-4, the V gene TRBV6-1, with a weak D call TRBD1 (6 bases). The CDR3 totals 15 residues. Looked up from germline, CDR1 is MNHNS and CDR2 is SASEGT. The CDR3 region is CGGQGIEWWSEKLFF. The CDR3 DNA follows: TGTGGGGGGCAGGGGATTGAGTGGTGGAGTGAAAAACTGTTTTTT.

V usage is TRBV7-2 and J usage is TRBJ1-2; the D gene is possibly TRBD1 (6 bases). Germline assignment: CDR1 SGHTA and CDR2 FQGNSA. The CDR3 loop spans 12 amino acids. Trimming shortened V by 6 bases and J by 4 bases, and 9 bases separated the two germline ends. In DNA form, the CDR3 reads TGTGCCAGCAGGGACAGCACCTATGGCTACACCTTC. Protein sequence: CASRDSTYGYTF.

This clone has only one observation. CDR3 DNA sequence: TGTGCCAGCAAAGGAGGAACCTACAATGAGCAGTTCTTC. As protein: CASKGGTYNEQFF. This chain uses TRBV2 with TRBJ2-1; tentatively, D is TRBD2 (5 bases). This CDR3 contains 13 residues. Trimming pared 7 bases from V and 2 bases from J, leaving 9 bases between. Germline V gives CDR1 SNHLY, CDR2 FYNNEI.

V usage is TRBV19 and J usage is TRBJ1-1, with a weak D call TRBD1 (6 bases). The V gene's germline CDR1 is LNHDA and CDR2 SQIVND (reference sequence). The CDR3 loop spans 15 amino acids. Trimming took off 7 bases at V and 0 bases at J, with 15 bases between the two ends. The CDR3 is CASTPKGEMNTEAFF. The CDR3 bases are TGTGCCAGTACCCCAAAGGGGGAGATGAACACTGAAGCTTTCTTT.

The CDR3 sequence: CASRPTGTRSRQFF. CDR3 sequence (DNA): TGTGCCAGCAGGCCAACCGGGACTAGGTCTAGGCAGTTCTTC. The chain recombines TRBV28 with TRBJ2-1, with 8 bases matching TRBD2. The germline V gene has CDR1 MDHEN and CDR2 SYDVKM. Trimming cost V 6 bases and J 12 bases; bases outside gene matches: 13. CDR3 length: 14 residues.

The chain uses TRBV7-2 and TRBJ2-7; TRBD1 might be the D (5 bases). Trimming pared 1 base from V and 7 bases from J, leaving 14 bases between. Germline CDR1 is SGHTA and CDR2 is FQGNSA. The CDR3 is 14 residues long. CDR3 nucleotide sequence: TGTGCCAGCAGCTTAGGGTCAGGGCCTTGGGAGCAGTACTTC. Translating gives CASSLGSGPWEQYF.